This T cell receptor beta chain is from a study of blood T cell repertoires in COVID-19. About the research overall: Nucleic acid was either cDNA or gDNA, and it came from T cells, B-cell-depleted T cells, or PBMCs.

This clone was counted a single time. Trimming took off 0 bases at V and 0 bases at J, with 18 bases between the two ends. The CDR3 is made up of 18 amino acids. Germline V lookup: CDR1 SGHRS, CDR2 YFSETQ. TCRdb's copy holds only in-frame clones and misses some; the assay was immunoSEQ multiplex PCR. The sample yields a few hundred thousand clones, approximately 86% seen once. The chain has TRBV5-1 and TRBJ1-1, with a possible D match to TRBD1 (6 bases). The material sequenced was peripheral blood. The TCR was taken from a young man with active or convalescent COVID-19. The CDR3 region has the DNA TGCGCCAGCAGCTTGGGGGAAATCCAGGGGCTTATGAACACTGAAGCTTTCTTT. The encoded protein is CASSLGEIQGLMNTEAFF. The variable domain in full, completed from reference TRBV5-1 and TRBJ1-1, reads KAGVTQTPRYLIKTRGQQVTLSCSPISGHRSVSWYQQTPGQGLQFLFEYFSETQRNKGNFPGRFSGRQFSNSRSEMNVSTLELGDSALYLCASSLGEIQGLMNTEAFFGQGTRLTVV.